The 21 T cell receptor beta chains presented below share a single source sample, sequenced in a study of cytomegalovirus exposure and HLA in healthy donors. The primer mix had 60 Vbeta and 13 Jbeta primers. Generated by immunoSEQ multiplex PCR, the TCRdb table keeps only in-frame clones and is missing some. The sample records fewer than 250,000 clones, around 87% being singletons. Source material: PBMCs. These receptors originate from a man aged 30 to 39 in good health and CMV-seronegative.

The chain is built from TRBV6-6 and TRBJ1-4, with 9 nucleotides matching TRBD1. CDR3 size: 15 residues. Unmatched junction bases numbered 6, after V lost 2 bases and J lost 8 bases. Germline V gene sequence: CDR1 MNHNY, CDR2 SVGAGI (reference sequence). For the CDR3, the DNA is TGTGCCAGCAGTTACCCGGGACAGGGTCAGGAAAAACTGTTTTTT. This sequence encodes CASSYPGQGQEKLFF.

The V call is TRBV21-1, the J call TRBJ1-2; the table's D call, TRBD1, was not checked against the DNA. TRBV21-1 is shown as a pseudogene. The CDR3 contains 15 residues. The CDR3 here is CASSKNGTAPISYTF. CDR3 nucleotide sequence: TGTGCCAGCAGCAAAAATGGGACAGCCCCCATTAGCTACACCTTC.

The chain recombines TRBV6-1 with TRBJ2-7; no reliable D call. The CDR3 length is 11 residues. The V end was cut by 6 bases, the J end by 0 bases, with 3 bases between. Germline CDR1 MNHNS, CDR2 SASEGT. CDR3 nucleotides: TGTGCCAGCAGCGGCTCCTACGAGCAGTACTTC. Amino acids: CASSGSYEQYF.

This clone was counted ten times or more. The chain joins TRBV25-1 to TRBJ2-7; TRBD1 agrees at 9 bases. CDR3 length: 14 residues. After removal of 5 bases from V and 6 bases from J, the junction contained 8 bases not matched to a gene. Looked up from germline, CDR1 is MGHDK and CDR2 is SYGVNS. CDR3 amino acids: CASSLTGGKGEQYF. Here the CDR3 DNA reads TGTGCCAGCAGTCTAACAGGGGGCAAGGGCGAGCAGTACTTC.

The chain couples TRBV28 to TRBJ2-5, with D possibly TRBD2 on 6 matching bases. Germline assignment: CDR1 MDHEN and CDR2 SYDVKM. The ends were cut back, 8 bases at V and 1 base at J, with 11 bases in the middle. The CDR3 has 13 residues. This CDR3 reads CASGRGVQETQYF. The CDR3 nucleotides read TGTGCCAGCGGGCGCGGGGTCCAAGAGACCCAGTACTTC.

DNA of the CDR3: TGTGCCAGCAGCTTGAGGCAGGGTCTGGTTAGGGCCACAGATACGCAGTATTTT. Its protein product is CASSLRQGLVRATDTQYF. J is TRBJ2-3 and V is TRBV5-8; maybe TRBD1 (5 bases). Per germline, CDR1 SGHTS and CDR2 YDEGEE. V was pared by 1 base and J by 2 bases, with 20 bases between. This CDR3 is built from 18 residues. Full variable domain (rest looked up from reference TRBV5-8 and TRBJ2-3): EAGVTQSPTHLIKTRGQQATLRCSPISGHTSVYWYQQALGLGLQFLLWYDEGEERNRGNFPPRFSGRQFPNYSSELNVNALELEDSALYLCASSLRQGLVRATDTQYFGPGTRLTVL.

As for this clone: Relative to the germline gene, one junction end is altered; a read error may explain this. The chain uses TRBV7-9 and TRBJ1-2; the match to TRBD1 covers 8 bases. This CDR3 contains 12 residues. The germline V gene encodes CDR1 SEHNR and CDR2 FQNEAQ (reference sequence). CDR3 protein: CSSSPGQDGYTF. The CDR3 DNA sequence: TGTTCCAGCAGCCCGGGACAGGATGGCTACACCTTC. Drawing the rest from reference TRBV7-9 and TRBJ1-2, the complete variable domain is DTGVSQNPRHKITKRGQNVTFRCDPISEHNRLYWYRQTLGQGPEFLTYFQNEAQLEKSRLLSDRFSAERPKGSFSTLEIQRTEQGDSAMYLCSSSPGQDGYTFGSGTRLTVV.

The chain links TRBV4-3 to TRBJ2-3; D ambiguous. Germline V lookup: CDR1 LGHNA, CDR2 YSLEER. This CDR3 comprises 12 residues. V was pared by 2 bases and J by 6 bases, with 6 bases between. CDR3 loop: CASSQNSDTQYF. The DNA for the CDR3 is TGCGCCAGCAGCCAAAACTCTGATACGCAGTATTTT.

The chain combines TRBV6-1 with TRBJ2-5; D is unclear. The V gene lost 1 base and the J gene lost 10 bases, with 4 bases spanning the gap. The CDR3 totals 10 residues. CDR1 MNHNS and CDR2 SASEGT come from the germline V gene. The CDR3, as DNA: TGTGCCAGCAGTGAAGTAATCCAGTACTTC. It specifies CASSEVIQYF.

The chain carries TRBV28 and TRBJ2-3; 8 bases match TRBD2. This CDR3 contains 16 residues. Germline trimming cut 8 bases from V and 0 bases from J; bases unmatched to any gene: 10. CDR1 and CDR2 (germline): MDHEN, SYDVKM. Written as DNA, the CDR3 is TGTGCCAGCCGGGGACTAGAAATCACTAGCACAGATACGCAGTATTTT. It specifies CASRGLEITSTDTQYF.

The V and J genes are TRBV21-1 and TRBJ2-1; the listed D gene, TRBD2, was not tested against the DNA. TRBV21-1 is a pseudogene locus. There are 18 residues in the CDR3. The CDR3: CASSKDPTTSGGYNEQFF. The CDR3 nucleotides read TGTGCCAGCAGCAAAGACCCAACAACTAGCGGGGGATACAATGAGCAGTTCTTC.

This clone was detected only a few times. The chain uses TRBV7-8 and TRBJ2-7; the match to TRBD1 covers 10 bases. Germline trimming cut 0 bases from V and 6 bases from J; bases unmatched to any gene: 2. The CDR3 runs 14 residues. Germline V gene lookup returns CDR1 SGHVS and CDR2 FQNEAQ. CDR3 coding DNA: TGTGCCAGCAGCTTAGCGGGACAGGGGACCGAGCAGTACTTC. This sequence encodes CASSLAGQGTEQYF.

This chain uses TRBV6-1 with TRBJ2-7; 11 bases are shared with TRBD2. The V and J ends lost 4 bases and 3 bases, in that order; junction bases with no gene match: 11. The CDR3 spans 17 residues. Germline CDR1 and CDR2: MNHNS and SASEGT. The CDR3, as DNA: TGTGCCAGCAGTGGGAGTCCTGTACTAGCGGGGGTCTACGAGCAGTACTTC. This codes for CASSGSPVLAGVYEQYF.

This clone was counted once. This rearrangement joins TRBV7-8 to TRBJ1-1; weak D call: TRBD1 (5 bases). Trimming pared 3 bases from V and 1 base from J, leaving 12 bases between. CDR1 is SGHVS, CDR2 FQNEAQ, per germline. The CDR3 runs to 15 residues. CDR3 in amino acids: CASSFVGRANTEAFF. DNA for the CDR3: TGTGCCAGCAGCTTTGTGGGCAGGGCGAACACTGAAGCTTTCTTT.

The chain recombines TRBV5-1 with TRBJ2-5; 10 bases match TRBD1. Germline values: CDR1 SGHRS, CDR2 YFSETQ. Trimming cost V 0 bases and J 5 bases; bases outside gene matches: 4. This CDR3 has 15 residues. The CDR3 loop reads CASSLGQGAVETQYF. The CDR3 coding sequence is TGCGCCAGCAGCTTGGGACAGGGGGCAGTGGAGACCCAGTACTTC.

The chain has TRBV9 and TRBJ1-3; maybe TRBD1 (5 bases). Trimming shortened V by 3 bases and J by 2 bases, and 9 bases separated the two germline ends. The germline V gene encodes CDR1 SGDLS and CDR2 YYNGEE. The length of the CDR3 is 14 residues. CDR3 sequence (DNA): TGTGCCAGCAGCGCCCGACAGCCTGGAAACACCATATATTTT. As protein: CASSARQPGNTIYF.

The rearrangement joins TRBV19 to TRBJ2-7; the match to TRBD2 covers 12 bases. The V segment lost 4 bases and the J segment 5 bases; nucleotides outside the gene matches: 15. This CDR3 region has 18 residues. Germline lookup yields CDR1 LNHDA and CDR2 SQIVND (reference sequence). The CDR3 loop reads CASSTQLAGGLRLDEQYF. The CDR3 bases are TGTGCCAGTAGTACCCAACTAGCGGGAGGTCTGCGGTTAGACGAGCAGTACTTC.

The chain has TRBV9 and TRBJ1-1, with D possibly TRBD1 on 5 matching bases. This CDR3 has 15 residues. Trimming stripped 0 bases from V and 1 base from J, with 10 bases between. Germline CDR1 and CDR2: SGDLS and YYNGEE. CDR3 region: CASSVDPDTNTEAFF. DNA for the CDR3: TGTGCCAGCAGCGTAGATCCGGACACGAACACTGAAGCTTTCTTT.

The chain couples TRBV7-8 to TRBJ2-3, with 11 positions matching TRBD2. CDR3 length equals 17 residues. After removal of 1 base from V and 4 bases from J, the junction contained 7 bases not matched to a gene. Germline V gives CDR1 SGHVS, CDR2 FQNEAQ. The CDR3 bases are TGTGCCAGCAGCTTAGAGGATAGCGGGAGGGGGGCAGATACGCAGTATTTT. Translation gives CASSLEDSGRGADTQYF.

The CDR3 region is CASSLHQEGTTFF. The CDR3 DNA reads as TGTGCCAGCAGCTTGCACCAGGAGGGAACGACTTTCTTT. The chain carries TRBV7-9 and TRBJ1-1; D unclear. V was shortened by 3 bases and J by 12 bases, with 17 bases between the two germline ends. The CDR3 has 13 amino acids. Germline lookup yields CDR1 SEHNR and CDR2 FQNEAQ (reference sequence).

The chain is built from TRBV4-2 and TRBJ1-6; no clear D. Trimming pared 0 bases from V and 0 bases from J, leaving 12 bases between. In germline, CDR1 is LGHNA, CDR2 YNFKEQ. The CDR3 length is 18 residues. DNA of the CDR3: TGTGCCAGCAGCCAAGACCGGATGTGGAGCTCCTATAATTCACCCCTCCACTTT. Translated: CASSQDRMWSSYNSPLHF.